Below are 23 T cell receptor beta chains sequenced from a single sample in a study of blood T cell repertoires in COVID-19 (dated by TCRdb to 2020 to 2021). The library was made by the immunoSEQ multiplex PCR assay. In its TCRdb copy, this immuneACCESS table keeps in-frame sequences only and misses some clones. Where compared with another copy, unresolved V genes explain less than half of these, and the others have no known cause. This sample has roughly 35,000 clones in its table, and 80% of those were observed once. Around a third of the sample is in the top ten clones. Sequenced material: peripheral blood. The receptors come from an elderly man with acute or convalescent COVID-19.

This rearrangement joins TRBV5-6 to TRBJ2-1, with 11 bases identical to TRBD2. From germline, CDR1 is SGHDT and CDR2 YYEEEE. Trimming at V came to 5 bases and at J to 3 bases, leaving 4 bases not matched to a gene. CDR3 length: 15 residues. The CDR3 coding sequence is TGTGCCAGCAGGGGCGGGACTAGCGGCTACAATGAGCAGTTCTTC. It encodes CASRGGTSGYNEQFF.

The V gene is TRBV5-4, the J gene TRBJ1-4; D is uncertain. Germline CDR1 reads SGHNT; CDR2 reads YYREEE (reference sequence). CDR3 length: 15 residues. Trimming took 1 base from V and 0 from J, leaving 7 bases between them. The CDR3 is CASSLSVATNEKLFF. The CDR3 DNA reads TGTGCCAGCAGCTTGTCCGTTGCAACTAATGAAAAACTGTTTTTT. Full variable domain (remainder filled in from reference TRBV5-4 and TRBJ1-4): ETGVTQSPTHLIKTRGQQVTLRCSSQSGHNTVSWYQQALGQGPQFIFQYYREEENGRGNFPPRFSGLQFPNYSSELNVNALELDDSALYLCASSLSVATNEKLFFGSGTQLSVL.

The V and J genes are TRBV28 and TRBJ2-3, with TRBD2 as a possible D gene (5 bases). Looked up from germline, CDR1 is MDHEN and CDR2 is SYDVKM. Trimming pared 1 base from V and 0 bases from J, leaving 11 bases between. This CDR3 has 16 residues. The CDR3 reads CASSLSGGFSTDTQYF. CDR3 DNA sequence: TGTGCCAGCAGTTTATCCGGAGGTTTTAGCACAGATACGCAGTATTTT. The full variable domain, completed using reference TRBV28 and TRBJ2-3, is DVKVTQSSRYLVKRTGEKVFLECVQDMDHENMFWYRQDPGLGLRLIYFSYDVKMKEKGDIPEGYSVSREKKERFSLILESASTNQTSMYLCASSLSGGFSTDTQYFGPGTRLTVL.

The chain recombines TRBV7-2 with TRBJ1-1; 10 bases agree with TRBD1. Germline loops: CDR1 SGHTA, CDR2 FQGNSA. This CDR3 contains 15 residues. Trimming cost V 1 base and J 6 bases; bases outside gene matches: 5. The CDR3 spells CASSLVEGTGAEAFF. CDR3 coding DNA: TGTGCCAGCAGCTTAGTAGAAGGGACAGGGGCTGAAGCTTTCTTT.

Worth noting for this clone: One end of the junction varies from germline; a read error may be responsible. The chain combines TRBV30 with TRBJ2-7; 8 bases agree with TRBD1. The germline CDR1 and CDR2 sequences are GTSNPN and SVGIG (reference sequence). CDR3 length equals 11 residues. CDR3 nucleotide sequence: TGTGCCTGGAGTGTACAGGGGGGAACGAACTTC. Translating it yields CAWSVQGGTNF.

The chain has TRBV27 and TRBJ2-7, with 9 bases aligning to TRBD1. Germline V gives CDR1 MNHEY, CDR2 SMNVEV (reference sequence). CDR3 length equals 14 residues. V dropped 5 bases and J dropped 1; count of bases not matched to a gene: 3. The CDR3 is CASSRTGESYEQYF. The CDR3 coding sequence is TGTGCCAGCAGTCGGACAGGGGAGTCCTACGAGCAGTACTTC.

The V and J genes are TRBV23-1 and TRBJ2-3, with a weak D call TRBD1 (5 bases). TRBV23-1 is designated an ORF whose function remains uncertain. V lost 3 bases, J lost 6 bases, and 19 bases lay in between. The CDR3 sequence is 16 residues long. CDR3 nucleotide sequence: TGCGCCAGCAGTCACCCTAAGGGGAACTACTCCGATACGCAGTATTTT. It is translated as CASSHPKGNYSDTQYF.

This chain's CDR3 is CASSQQPYEQFF. The CDR3 DNA reads as TGTGCCAGCAGCCAACAGCCTTATGAGCAGTTCTTC. This rearrangement joins TRBV7-6 to TRBJ2-1; D not certain. Germline CDR1 and CDR2: SGHVS and FNYEAQ. V dropped 5 bases and J dropped 8 bases, with 10 bases sitting between them. This CDR3 is 12 amino acids long.

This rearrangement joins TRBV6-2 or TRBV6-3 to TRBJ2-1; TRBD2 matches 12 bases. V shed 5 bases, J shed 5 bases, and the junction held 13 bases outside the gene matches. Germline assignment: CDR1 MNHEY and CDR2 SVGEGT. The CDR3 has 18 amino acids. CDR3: CASSLPSGRAVRNNEQFF. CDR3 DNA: TGTGCCAGCAGTCTGCCTAGCGGGAGGGCCGTTCGAAACAATGAGCAGTTCTTC.

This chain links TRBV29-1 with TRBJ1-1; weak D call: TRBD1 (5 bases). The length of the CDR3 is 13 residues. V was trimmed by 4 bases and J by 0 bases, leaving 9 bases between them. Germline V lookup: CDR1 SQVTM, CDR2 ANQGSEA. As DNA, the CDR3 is TGCAGCGTTGGCGGGGCGGTGAACACTGAAGCTTTCTTT. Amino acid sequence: CSVGGAVNTEAFF.

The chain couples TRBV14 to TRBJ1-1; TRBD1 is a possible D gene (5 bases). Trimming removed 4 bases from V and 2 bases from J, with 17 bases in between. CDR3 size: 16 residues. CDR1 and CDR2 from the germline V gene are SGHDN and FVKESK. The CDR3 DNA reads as TGTGCCAGCAGCCCTGCGGCTGGACACAGAAACACTGAAGCTTTCTTT. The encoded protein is CASSPAAGHRNTEAFF.

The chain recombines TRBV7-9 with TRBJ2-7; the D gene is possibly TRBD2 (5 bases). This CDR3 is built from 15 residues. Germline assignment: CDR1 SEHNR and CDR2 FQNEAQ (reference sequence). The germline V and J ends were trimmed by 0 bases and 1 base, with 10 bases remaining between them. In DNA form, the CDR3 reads TGTGCCAGCAGCTTAGCGCGCCCGGGGTCCTACGAGCAGTACTTC. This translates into CASSLARPGSYEQYF.

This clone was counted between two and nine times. CDR3: CASSIQGTDTQYF. CDR3 nucleotide sequence: TGTGCCAGTAGTATCCAGGGGACAGATACGCAGTATTTT. J is TRBJ2-3 and V is TRBV19, with D perhaps matching TRBD1 (6 bases). The germline V gene encodes CDR1 LNHDA and CDR2 SQIVND (reference sequence). The V and J ends lost 3 bases and 3 bases respectively, with 7 bases between them. The CDR3 totals 13 residues.

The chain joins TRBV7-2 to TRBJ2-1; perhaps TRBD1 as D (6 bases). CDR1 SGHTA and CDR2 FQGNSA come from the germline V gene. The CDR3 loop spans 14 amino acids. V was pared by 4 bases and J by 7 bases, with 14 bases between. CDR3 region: CASSSNQGRNEQFF. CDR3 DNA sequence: TGTGCCAGCAGCTCAAACCAGGGGAGAAATGAGCAGTTCTTC.

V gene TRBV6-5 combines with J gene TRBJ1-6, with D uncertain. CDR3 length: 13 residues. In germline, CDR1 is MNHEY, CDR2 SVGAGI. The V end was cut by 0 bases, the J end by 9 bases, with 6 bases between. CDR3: CASSYSYGSPLHF. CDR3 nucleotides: TGTGCCAGCAGTTACTCTTACGGTTCACCCCTCCACTTT.

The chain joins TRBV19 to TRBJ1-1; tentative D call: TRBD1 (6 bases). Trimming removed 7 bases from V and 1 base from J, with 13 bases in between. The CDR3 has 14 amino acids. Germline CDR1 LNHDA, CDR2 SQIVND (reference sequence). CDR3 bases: TGTGCCAGTAATTATAACAGGGAGAACACTGAAGCTTTCTTT. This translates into CASNYNRENTEAFF.

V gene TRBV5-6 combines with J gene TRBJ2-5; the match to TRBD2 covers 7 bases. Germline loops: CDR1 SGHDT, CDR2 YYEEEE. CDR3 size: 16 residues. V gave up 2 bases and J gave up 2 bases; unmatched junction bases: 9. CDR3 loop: CASSFLQVGGQETQYF. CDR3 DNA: TGTGCCAGCAGCTTTTTACAGGTGGGGGGGCAAGAGACCCAGTACTTC.

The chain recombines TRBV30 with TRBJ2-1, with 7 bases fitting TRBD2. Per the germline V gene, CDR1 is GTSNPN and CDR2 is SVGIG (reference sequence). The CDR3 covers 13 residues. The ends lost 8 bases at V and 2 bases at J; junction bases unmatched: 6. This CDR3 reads CALGGDPYNEQFF. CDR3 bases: TGTGCCCTGGGGGGGGACCCCTACAATGAGCAGTTCTTC.

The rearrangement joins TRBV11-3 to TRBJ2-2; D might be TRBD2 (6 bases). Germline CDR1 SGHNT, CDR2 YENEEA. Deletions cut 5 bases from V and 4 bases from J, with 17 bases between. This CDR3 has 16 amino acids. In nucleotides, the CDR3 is TGTGCCAGCAGCCCCGGCGGCGGGATGGGCACCGGGGAGCTGTTTTTT. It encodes CASSPGGGMGTGELFF.

CDR3 sequence (DNA): TGCGCCAGCAGCGGAACTAGCGGGAGGGCCCTCCGGGGAGATACGCAGTATTTT. Translated, it gives CASSGTSGRALRGDTQYF. This sequence joins TRBV5-1 and TRBJ2-3, with 13 nucleotides matching TRBD2. Germline-derived CDR1 and CDR2 are SGHRS and YFSETQ. Trimming at V came to 4 bases and at J to 5 bases, leaving 13 bases not matched to a gene. This CDR3 contains 18 residues.

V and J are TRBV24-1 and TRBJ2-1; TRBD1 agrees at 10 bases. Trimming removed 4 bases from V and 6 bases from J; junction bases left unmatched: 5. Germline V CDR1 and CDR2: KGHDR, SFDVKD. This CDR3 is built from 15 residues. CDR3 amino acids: CATSEWDRGGNEQFF. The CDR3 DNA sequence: TGTGCCACCAGTGAATGGGACAGGGGAGGCAATGAGCAGTTCTTC.

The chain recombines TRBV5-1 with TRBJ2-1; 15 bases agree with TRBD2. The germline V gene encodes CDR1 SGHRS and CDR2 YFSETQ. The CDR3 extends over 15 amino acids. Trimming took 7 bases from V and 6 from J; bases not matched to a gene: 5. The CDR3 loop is CASGRTSGGANEQFF. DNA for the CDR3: TGCGCCAGCGGCCGGACTAGCGGGGGGGCCAATGAGCAGTTCTTC.

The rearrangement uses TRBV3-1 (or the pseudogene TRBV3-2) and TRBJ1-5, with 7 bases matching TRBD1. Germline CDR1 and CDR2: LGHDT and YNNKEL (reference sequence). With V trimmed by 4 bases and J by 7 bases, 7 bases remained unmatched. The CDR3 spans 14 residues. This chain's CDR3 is CASSRGQPAQPQHF. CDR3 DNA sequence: TGTGCCAGCAGCCGGGGACAGCCGGCCCAGCCCCAGCATTTT.